This TCR beta chain stems from a study of T cells in Graves' hyperthyroidism and ophthalmopathy. This clonotype turned up a few times. Antigen specificity is unknown. TCR beta CDR3 region amplification was performed from RNA transcripts. RT-PCR in the first round (using the HTBI primer set) targeted the TCR CDR3. TCRdb reprocessed the multiplex PCR reads with MiXCR, giving one entry per CDR3 protein. The sample lists a few hundred thousand distinct CDR3 sequences; approximately 15% were seen once. The CDR3 consists of 16 residues. Germline assignment: CDR1 SGHRS and CDR2 YFSETQ. Trimming cost V 1 base and J 5 bases; bases outside gene matches: 9. Study results and limitations: Separation of ophthalmopathy from stable hyperthyroidism was achieved by a 13 V-J model. Median prediction lead before ophthalmopathy onset was around 7 months with the model.

The chain couples TRBV5-1 to TRBJ2-7, with 10 bases identical to TRBD1. Sequencing was performed on blood. This clonotype was sampled from a woman aged 40 to 50 with Graves' ophthalmopathy. The CDR3 loop reads CASSLPQGQGVNEQYF. As DNA, the CDR3 is TGCGCCAGCAGCTTGCCTCAAGGACAGGGGGTAAACGAGCAGTACTTC.